The clone carrying this T cell receptor beta chain was seen repeatedly, ten times or more. The antigen is not known. In building TCR beta libraries, iRepertoire HTBI primers were used together with Arm-PCR of CDR3 regions. TCRdb itself ran the multiplex PCR reads through MiXCR, one entry per CDR3 protein. The sample shows 650,000 to 850,000 distinct CDR3 sequences, roughly 30% of them seen only once. The data originate from a study of regulatory T cells in long-lasting Graves disease. The study, taken as a whole, reports: It was peripheral blood alone, not thyroid tissue, that was studied. Authors noted too few samples as a limitation.

The CDR3 covers 15 residues. V was cut by 6 bases and J by 4 bases, with 16 bases left in between. Regarding time point: persistent/refractory GD, antithyroid drugs over 5 years with positive TRAb. PBMC RNA served as the TCR library source. Diagnoses of Graves' disease were made by American Thyroid Association guidelines. The chain has TRBV12-3 or TRBV12-4 and TRBJ1-5; tentative D call: TRBD1 (5 bases). Sequenced material: peripheral blood mononuclear cells (PBMCs), taken when the disease was refractory, from a patient treated with antithyroid drugs. The sequence derives from a female donor with Graves disease. The CDR3 protein is CASRMGRRRNQPQHF. The CDR3 nucleotides read TGTGCCAGCAGGATGGGACGGCGACGAAATCAGCCCCAGCATTTT.